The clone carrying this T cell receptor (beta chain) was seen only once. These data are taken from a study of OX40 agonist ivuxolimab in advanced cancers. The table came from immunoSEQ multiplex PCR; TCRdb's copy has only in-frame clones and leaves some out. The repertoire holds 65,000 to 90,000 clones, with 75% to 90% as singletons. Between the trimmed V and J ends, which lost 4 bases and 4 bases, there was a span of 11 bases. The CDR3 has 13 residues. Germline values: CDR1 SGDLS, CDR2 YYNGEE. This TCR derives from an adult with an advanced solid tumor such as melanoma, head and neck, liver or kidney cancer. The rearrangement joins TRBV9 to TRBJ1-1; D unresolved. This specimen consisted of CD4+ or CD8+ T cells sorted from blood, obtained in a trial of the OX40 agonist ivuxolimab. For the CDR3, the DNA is TGTGCCAGCAGCCCTGGGCGCGGCACTGAAGCTTTCTTT. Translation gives CASSPGRGTEAFF.